This T cell receptor beta chain was captured in a study of cytomegalovirus exposure and HLA in healthy donors. Overall study: As released early, the data held around 80 million unique TCRs from HLA-typed donors. Regarding the study as a whole: In an earlier analysis, most TCR beta V segments were productive about 87% or about 30% of the time.

CDR1 MGHRA and CDR2 YSYEKL come from the germline V gene. The V and J ends lost 4 bases and 0 bases, in that order; junction bases with no gene match: 4. The CDR3 contains 15 residues. Both 60 Vbeta primers and 13 Jbeta primers went into the PCR. Generated by immunoSEQ multiplex PCR, the TCRdb table keeps only in-frame clones and is missing some. The data show over 100,000 clones, about 70% seen once. Comments on this clone: Antigen: not known.

The material sequenced was PBMCs. The TCR was taken from a woman aged 25-40 years in good health and CMV-seronegative. The rearrangement links TRBV4-1 to TRBJ1-1, with 8 bases aligning to TRBD1. For the CDR3, the DNA is TGCGCCAGCAGCCGGGGACAGGCCCTGAACACTGAAGCTTTCTTT. Translated, it gives CASSRGQALNTEAFF.